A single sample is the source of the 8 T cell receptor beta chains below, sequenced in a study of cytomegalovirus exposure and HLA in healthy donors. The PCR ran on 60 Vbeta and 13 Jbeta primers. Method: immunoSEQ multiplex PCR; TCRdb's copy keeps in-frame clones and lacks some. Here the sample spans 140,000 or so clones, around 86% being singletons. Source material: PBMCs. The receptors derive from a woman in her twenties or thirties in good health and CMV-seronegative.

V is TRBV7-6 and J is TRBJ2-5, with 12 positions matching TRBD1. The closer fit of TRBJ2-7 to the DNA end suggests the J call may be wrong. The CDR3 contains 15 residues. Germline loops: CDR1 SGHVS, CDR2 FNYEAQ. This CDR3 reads CASSKSGTGGDEQYF. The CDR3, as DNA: TGTGCCAGCAGCAAGAGTGGGACAGGGGGCGACGAGCAGTACTTC.

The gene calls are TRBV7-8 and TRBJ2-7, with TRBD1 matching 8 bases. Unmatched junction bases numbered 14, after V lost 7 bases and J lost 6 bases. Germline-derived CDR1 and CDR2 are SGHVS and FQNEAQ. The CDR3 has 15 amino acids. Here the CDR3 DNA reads TGTGCCAGCATCGCACGGAGACAGGGGTCGGGCGAGCAGTACTTC. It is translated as CASIARRQGSGEQYF.

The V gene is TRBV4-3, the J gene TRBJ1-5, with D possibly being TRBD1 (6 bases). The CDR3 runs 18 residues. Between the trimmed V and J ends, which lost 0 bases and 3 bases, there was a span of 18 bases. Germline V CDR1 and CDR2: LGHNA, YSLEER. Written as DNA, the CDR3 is TGCGCCAGCAGCCAAGATCGGCAGGGGAAGTCCCTCAATCAGCCCCAGCATTTT. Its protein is CASSQDRQGKSLNQPQHF.

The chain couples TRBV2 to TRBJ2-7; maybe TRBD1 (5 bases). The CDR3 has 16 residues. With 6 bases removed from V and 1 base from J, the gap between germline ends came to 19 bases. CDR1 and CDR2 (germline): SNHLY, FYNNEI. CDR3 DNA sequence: TGTGCCAGCAGCACAATAGTGGTCAGGGCGTCCTACGAGCAGTACTTC. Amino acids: CASSTIVVRASYEQYF.

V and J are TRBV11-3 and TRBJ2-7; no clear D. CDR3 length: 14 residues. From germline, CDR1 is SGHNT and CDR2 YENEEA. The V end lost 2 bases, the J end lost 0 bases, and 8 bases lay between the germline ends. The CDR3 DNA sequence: TGTGCCAGCAGCTTACACCCTAGCTCCTACGAGCAGTACTTC. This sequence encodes CASSLHPSSYEQYF.

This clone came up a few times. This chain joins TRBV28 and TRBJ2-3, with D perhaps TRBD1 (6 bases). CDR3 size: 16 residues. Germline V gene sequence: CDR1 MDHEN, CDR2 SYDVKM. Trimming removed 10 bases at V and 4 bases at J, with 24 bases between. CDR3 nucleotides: TGTGCCACCCAGTTTGGAGGCAGGGGTGGCCCAGATACGCAGTATTTT. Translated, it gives CATQFGGRGGPDTQYF.

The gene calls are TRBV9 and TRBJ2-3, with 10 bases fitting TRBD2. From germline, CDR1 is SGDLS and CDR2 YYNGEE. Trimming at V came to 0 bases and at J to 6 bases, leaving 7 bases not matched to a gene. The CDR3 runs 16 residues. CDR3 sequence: CASSVDGSGGLDTQYF. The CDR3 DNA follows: TGTGCCAGCAGCGTAGATGGTAGCGGGGGGTTGGATACGCAGTATTTT.

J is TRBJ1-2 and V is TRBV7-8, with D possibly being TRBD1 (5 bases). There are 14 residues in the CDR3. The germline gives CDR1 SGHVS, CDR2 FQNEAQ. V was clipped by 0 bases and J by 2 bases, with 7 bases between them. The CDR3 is CASSLASGNYGYTF. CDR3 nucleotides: TGTGCCAGCAGCTTAGCGTCAGGGAACTATGGCTACACCTTC.